This T cell receptor beta chain was recovered during a study of T-cell reconstitution after alpha-beta-depleted transplantation in children. Unique molecular identifiers were used to barcode this TCRbeta library. One entry per CDR3 protein results from TCRdb running MiXCR on the PCR reads. The data show about 500,000 distinct CDR3 sequences, around a third seen once. The CDR3 runs 14 residues. Germline V gives CDR1 SGHNT, CDR2 YENEEA. Trimming pared 0 bases from V and 8 bases from J, leaving 11 bases between. The sample in question was PBMCs from the stem cell graft donor, obtained from the stem cell graft. The receptor was derived from a human donor who donated a stem cell graft to a child with aplastic anemia. This chain connects TRBV11-3 to TRBJ2-1; D perhaps matches TRBD2 (5 bases). The CDR3 coding sequence is TGTGCCAGCAGCTTAGAGGCGGGTGCAGATGAGCAGTTCTTC. Amino acids: CASSLEAGADEQFF.